A single T cell receptor (beta chain) is shown here with its context. Its antigen is undetermined. Clones were sequenced by immunoSEQ multiplex PCR, and TCRdb holds only the in-frame ones, with some missing. Of about 44,000 clones in the sample, around 95% were seen once. This sample is drawn from a study of Tregs in tolerant kidney transplant recipients. CDR3 length: 11 residues. The V end lost 8 bases, the J end lost 2 bases, and 6 bases lay between the germline ends. Germline CDR1 and CDR2: ENHRY and SYGVKD. What was sequenced was Tregs from blood cultured with allogeneic cells. This sequence joins TRBV10-3 and TRBJ2-5; the D gene is possibly TRBD1 (6 bases). This sequence was found in a human donor in good health. Written as DNA, the CDR3 is TGTGCCATCGGGACACAAGAGACCCAGTACTTC. Amino acid sequence: CAIGTQETQYF.